The 5 T cell receptor beta chains reported below all come from one sample, sequenced in a study of shared clonotypes between healthy human individuals. Produced via immunoSEQ multiplex PCR; TCRdb's table is partial and in-frame only. The table includes 2 million or so clones, approximately 95% detected once. Material for sequencing was naive CD4+ T cells sorted from blood. Indicated subset: CD45RA+ positively selected. The receptors shown here come from a man younger than 35 in good health.

The chain recombines TRBV19 with TRBJ1-6; 8 bases fit TRBD1. V shed 7 bases, J shed 6 bases, and the junction held 11 bases outside the gene matches. CDR3 length: 16 residues. CDR1 and CDR2 from the germline V gene are LNHDA and SQIVND (reference sequence). As DNA, the CDR3 is TGTGCCAGTACCGACTCAGGACAGGGCTTTAATTCACCCCTCCACTTT. Its protein is CASTDSGQGFNSPLHF.

The V gene is TRBV2, the J gene TRBJ2-7, with D unclear. The V and J ends lost 2 bases and 1 base respectively, with 9 bases between them. Germline CDR1 and CDR2: SNHLY and FYNNEI. This CDR3 has 14 residues. As DNA, the CDR3 is TGTGCCAGCAGTGAATTTGGGGTATCCTACGAGCAGTACTTC. It yields the protein CASSEFGVSYEQYF.

V is TRBV7-9 and J is TRBJ2-7; tentative D call: TRBD2 (5 bases). CDR3 size: 13 residues. Trimming pared 2 bases from V and 2 bases from J, leaving 7 bases between. Germline V gene data show CDR1 as SEHNR and CDR2 as FQNEAQ (reference sequence). The CDR3 sequence is CASSLLGAYEQYF. The DNA of the CDR3 is TGTGCCAGCAGCTTATTGGGAGCCTACGAGCAGTACTTC.

The chain combines TRBV19 with TRBJ2-5; a weak D match, TRBD2 (5 bases). V dropped 5 bases and J dropped 1 base, with 11 bases sitting between them. The V gene's germline CDR1 is LNHDA and CDR2 SQIVND (reference sequence). This CDR3 has 14 residues. The DNA of the CDR3 is TGTGCCAGTAGTCCGGGGTCACGCCAAGAGACCCAGTACTTC. Encoded protein: CASSPGSRQETQYF.

V usage is TRBV28 and J usage is TRBJ1-2, with 9 bases matching TRBD1. The CDR3 is 16 amino acids. Per germline, CDR1 MDHEN and CDR2 SYDVKM. The ends lost 7 bases at V and 7 bases at J; junction bases unmatched: 16. As DNA, the CDR3 is TGTGCCAGCAAACTGACCCCGACAGGGGGGACGGGTGGCTACACCTTC. It is translated as CASKLTPTGGTGGYTF.